This TCR beta chain derives from a study of shared clonotypes between healthy human individuals. Germline V CDR1 and CDR2: LGHNA, YNFKEQ. The CDR3 extends over 18 amino acids. The V segment lost 0 bases and the J segment 1 base; nucleotides outside the gene matches: 9. This clone has a single count. Sequencing was performed with immunoSEQ multiplex PCR; in TCRdb, only in-frame clones are kept and a portion is missing. The data contain around 510,000 clones, 95% to 96% of them seen just once; the ten biggest clones take up approximately 0.06%. The sequenced sample consisted of naive CD4+ T cells sorted from blood. Noted subset: CD45RA+ positively selected. The receptor's source is a woman aged 25 to 45 in good health. The chain combines TRBV4-2 with TRBJ2-7; 10 bases are shared with TRBD2. The CDR3 coding sequence is TGTGCCAGCAGCCAAGAAGCGGCGGCTAGCGGGGGATCCTACGAGCAGTACTTC. This sequence encodes CASSQEAAASGGSYEQYF.